The next 22 T cell receptor beta chains were all read from a single sample in a study of OX40 agonist ivuxolimab in advanced cancers. The data were produced by immunoSEQ multiplex PCR, yet TCRdb's version contains in-frame clones alone and is incomplete. The sample lists tens of thousands of clones, about 88% occurring once. The sample consisted of CD4+ or CD8+ T cells sorted from blood, taken in a trial of the OX40 agonist ivuxolimab. These TCRs come from an adult with an advanced solid tumor such as melanoma, head and neck, liver or kidney cancer.

The chain links TRBV27 to TRBJ2-2, with D uncertain. Germline-derived CDR1 and CDR2 are MNHEY and SMNVEV (reference sequence). The CDR3 extends over 13 amino acids. V was cut by 5 bases and J by 6 bases, with 10 bases left in between. The CDR3 region has the DNA TGTGCCAGCAGTCCCCTCCCCCCCGGGGAGCTGTTTTTT. Amino acids: CASSPLPPGELFF.

The chain links TRBV19 to TRBJ1-5, with a weak D call TRBD1 (6 bases). Germline CDR1 and CDR2: LNHDA and SQIVND (reference sequence). CDR3 size: 14 residues. V was clipped by 3 bases and J by 1 base, with 7 bases between them. In DNA, the CDR3 is TGTGCCAGTAGTATCGGGGGCAGCAATCAGCCCCAGCATTTT. Its protein is CASSIGGSNQPQHF.

The rearrangement uses TRBV7-6 and TRBJ2-1; no clear D. This CDR3 has 15 residues. The germline CDR1 and CDR2 sequences are SGHVS and FNYEAQ. V gave up 0 bases and J gave up 0 bases, with 6 bases separating them. The CDR3 nucleotides are TGTGCCAGCAGCTTAGCGGGGTCCTCCTACAATGAGCAGTTCTTC. Translation: CASSLAGSSYNEQFF.

This clone was found once. The CDR3 region is CASRPTGVSMNTEAFF. CDR3 nucleotide sequence: TGTGCCAGCAGGCCGACGGGGGTTTCCATGAACACTGAAGCTTTCTTT. The V call is TRBV5-4, the J call TRBJ1-1; D perhaps matches TRBD1 (5 bases). The CDR3 length is 16 residues. V was cut by 5 bases and J by 0 bases, with 17 bases left in between. Germline V CDR1 and CDR2: SGHNT, YYREEE (reference sequence).

The rearrangement joins TRBV7-2 to TRBJ2-3; possible D gene TRBD1, 5 bases. The CDR3 spans 14 residues. V gave up 2 bases and J gave up 4 bases, with 10 bases separating them. CDR1 is SGHTA and CDR2 is FQGNSA in the germline V gene. The CDR3 region has the DNA TGTGCCAGCAGCTTATGGGGCGAGGCAGATACGCAGTATTTT. It encodes CASSLWGEADTQYF.

This chain links TRBV7-2 with TRBJ1-4; no firm D call. The CDR3 totals 15 residues. The V and J ends lost 1 base and 3 bases respectively, with 9 bases between them. Germline assignment: CDR1 SGHTA and CDR2 FQGNSA. CDR3 loop: CASSLERIANEKLFF. CDR3 sequence (DNA): TGTGCCAGCAGCTTAGAGAGGATCGCTAATGAAAAACTGTTTTTT.

V usage is TRBV6-1 and J usage is TRBJ2-1; D is perhaps TRBD2 (7 bases). Trimming took 7 bases from V and 4 from J, leaving 17 bases between them. CDR1 and CDR2 (germline): MNHNS, SASEGT. The CDR3 sequence is 15 residues long. In DNA, the CDR3 is TGTGCCAGCACCGAGGGGGACTACAGATACAATGAGCAGTTCTTC. Its translation is CASTEGDYRYNEQFF.

V gene TRBV5-4 combines with J gene TRBJ1-2; no definite D call. The CDR3 extends over 13 amino acids. Germline V gene sequence: CDR1 SGHNT, CDR2 YYREEE (reference sequence). Trimming removed 0 bases from V and 12 bases from J, with 15 bases in between. In nucleotides, the CDR3 is TGTGCCAGCAGCTTGGCCGTTGGGAATCCCAACACCTTC. Translating gives CASSLAVGNPNTF.

CDR3 bases: TGTGCCAGCAGCGTATCCACCGGGGAGCTGTTTTTT. This sequence encodes CASSVSTGELFF. The chain links TRBV9 to TRBJ2-2; no definite D call. The V gene's germline CDR1 is SGDLS and CDR2 YYNGEE. This CDR3 has 12 residues. The germline V and J ends were trimmed by 1 base and 4 bases, with 2 bases remaining between them. Complete variable domain (other parts from reference TRBV9 and TRBJ2-2): DSGVTQTPKHLITATGQRVTLRCSPRSGDLSVYWYQQSLDQGLQFLIQYYNGEERAKGNILERFSAQQFPDLHSELNLSSLELGDSALYFCASSVSTGELFFGEGSRLTVL.

This clone was found a few times. The rearrangement links TRBV27 to TRBJ1-1; a weak D match, TRBD1 (5 bases). Deletions cut 3 bases from V and 7 bases from J, with 9 bases between. Germline lookup yields CDR1 MNHEY and CDR2 SMNVEV (reference sequence). CDR3 length: 12 residues. CDR3 DNA: TGTGCCAGCAGTTTGGCAGGGAGTGAAGCTTTCTTT. This codes for CASSLAGSEAFF.

This clone was seen only a few times. DNA of the CDR3: TGTGCCAGTAGTATAGCGGACAGGGGTGGTCAGCCCCAGCATTTT. Translation gives CASSIADRGGQPQHF. The chain carries TRBV19 and TRBJ1-5; 9 bases line up with TRBD1. This CDR3 is built from 15 residues. J was trimmed by 6 bases and V by 1 base; bases with no gene match: 4. The germline V gene encodes CDR1 LNHDA and CDR2 SQIVND (reference sequence).

This clone is a singleton in its sample. V gene TRBV7-2 combines with J gene TRBJ2-7; TRBD1 is a possible D gene (6 bases). Germline loops: CDR1 SGHTA, CDR2 FQGNSA. This CDR3 has 14 residues. Trimming shortened V by 1 base and J by 4 bases, and 11 bases separated the two germline ends. The CDR3, as DNA: TGTGCCAGCAGCTTAGATGTCAGGGGATACGAGCAGTACTTC. Its translation is CASSLDVRGYEQYF.

The gene calls are TRBV7-9 and TRBJ2-2; TRBD2 matches at 14 bases. Losses at the gene ends were 5 bases for V and 1 base for J; bases not matched to a gene: 3. CDR1 SEHNR and CDR2 FQNEAQ come from the germline V gene (reference sequence). The CDR3 runs to 17 residues. The CDR3 DNA sequence: TGTGCCAGCAGCCGGACTAGCGGGGGGTTGAACACCGGGGAGCTGTTTTTT. Translation gives CASSRTSGGLNTGELFF. Drawing the rest from reference TRBV7-9 and TRBJ2-2, the complete variable domain is DTGVSQNPRHKITKRGQNVTFRCDPISEHNRLYWYRQTLGQGPEFLTYFQNEAQLEKSRLLSDRFSAERPKGSFSTLEIQRTEQGDSAMYLCASSRTSGGLNTGELFFGEGSRLTVL.

The chain couples TRBV7-9 to TRBJ2-5; perhaps D is TRBD1 or TRBD2 (7 bases each). The CDR3 covers 14 residues. V lost 3 bases and J lost 5, with 13 bases in between. The germline V gene encodes CDR1 SEHNR and CDR2 FQNEAQ (reference sequence). The CDR3 DNA reads as TGTGCCAGCAGCTTTAACAGGGGAGGGGAGACCCAGTACTTC. Amino acid sequence: CASSFNRGGETQYF.

The rearrangement links TRBV7-6 to TRBJ1-1, with a weak D call TRBD1 (5 bases). The ends were cut back, 6 bases at V and 1 base at J, with 6 bases in the middle. This CDR3 contains 12 residues. Germline CDR1 reads SGHVS; CDR2 reads FNYEAQ. The CDR3 DNA reads TGTGCCAGCAGAGGGGCGAACACTGAAGCTTTCTTT. Translation gives CASRGANTEAFF.

The chain couples TRBV2 to TRBJ2-7; tentatively, D is TRBD1 or TRBD2 (6 bases each). CDR3 size: 14 residues. Germline-derived CDR1 and CDR2 are SNHLY and FYNNEI. The germline V and J ends were trimmed by 6 bases and 0 bases, with 12 bases remaining between them. This chain's CDR3 is CASRGGSSSYEQYF. The CDR3 region has the DNA TGTGCCAGCAGAGGGGGGTCTAGCTCCTACGAGCAGTACTTC.

This clone was found once. The genes are TRBV14 and TRBJ2-6; no clear D. V was shortened by 1 base and J by 0 bases, with 7 bases between the two germline ends. Germline V CDR1 and CDR2: SGHDN, FVKESK. This CDR3 is built from 16 residues. DNA of the CDR3: TGTGCCAGCAGCCAAGTGATGGACTCTGGGGCCAACGTCCTGACTTTC. This sequence encodes CASSQVMDSGANVLTF.

The J gene is TRBJ2-3, the V gene TRBV12-5; TRBD2 agrees at 8 bases. The CDR3 length is 16 residues. The V segment lost 2 bases and the J segment 4 bases; nucleotides outside the gene matches: 8. Germline CDR1 reads LGHNT; CDR2 reads FRNRAP. The CDR3 DNA sequence: TGTGCTAGTGGTTTGTACCCCCGGGGGGGCCCAGATACGCAGTATTTT. Protein product: CASGLYPRGGPDTQYF.

CDR3 in amino acids: CASSLEAWMNTEAFF. Here the CDR3 DNA reads TGTGCCAGCAGCTTGGAGGCATGGATGAACACTGAAGCTTTCTTT. V is TRBV5-5 and J is TRBJ1-1; D not certain. CDR1 and CDR2 from the germline V gene are SGHKS and YYEKEE (reference sequence). V was trimmed by 0 bases and J by 0 bases, leaving 9 bases between them. The CDR3 consists of 15 residues.

The genes are TRBV27 and TRBJ2-1; 7 bases line up with TRBD1. Trimming cost V 3 bases and J 4 bases; bases outside gene matches: 15. This CDR3 is built from 18 residues. Germline V gene sequence: CDR1 MNHEY, CDR2 SMNVEV (reference sequence). CDR3 residues: CASSLIQGTSLSYNEQFF. The CDR3, as DNA: TGTGCCAGCAGTTTGATACAGGGGACGTCCCTGTCTTACAATGAGCAGTTCTTC.

The CDR3 is CASSIGGTNEKLFF. The DNA for the CDR3 is TGTGCCAGTAGTATAGGGGGAACTAATGAAAAACTGTTTTTT. This rearrangement joins TRBV19 to TRBJ1-4; D is ambiguous. The V and J ends lost 1 base and 1 base respectively, with 4 bases between them. Per the germline V gene, CDR1 is LNHDA and CDR2 is SQIVND (reference sequence). The CDR3 consists of 14 residues.

The chain joins TRBV10-2 to TRBJ2-1; D gene unclear. The CDR3 is 14 amino acids. The V end was cut by 3 bases, the J end by 6 bases, with 12 bases between. In germline, CDR1 is WSHSY, CDR2 SAAADI. CDR3 DNA: TGCGCCAGCAGTGAAGCCTTGCCCCCCAATGAGCAGTTCTTC. Its protein product is CASSEALPPNEQFF.